This T cell receptor beta chain was obtained from a study of T cell responses to AZD1222 COVID-19 vaccine. This clone has a single count. CDR1 LGHNA and CDR2 YSLEER come from the germline V gene. V lost 0 bases and J 5 bases, leaving 13 bases between the germline ends. There are 15 residues in the CDR3. Here immunoSEQ multiplex PCR was the method, and the copy in TCRdb shows in-frame clones only, minus some. The sample records about 130,000 clones, around 92% being singletons. The sequencing used peripheral blood, collected on day 0 of AZD1222 vaccination. The rearrangement uses TRBV4-3 and TRBJ1-2, with D possibly matching TRBD1 (5 bases). This TCR was recovered from an adult in good health. The CDR3 nucleotides read TGCGCCAGCAGCCAAGATTTTAGGGGTGGGTATGGCTACACCTTC. Its protein product is CASSQDFRGGYGYTF.